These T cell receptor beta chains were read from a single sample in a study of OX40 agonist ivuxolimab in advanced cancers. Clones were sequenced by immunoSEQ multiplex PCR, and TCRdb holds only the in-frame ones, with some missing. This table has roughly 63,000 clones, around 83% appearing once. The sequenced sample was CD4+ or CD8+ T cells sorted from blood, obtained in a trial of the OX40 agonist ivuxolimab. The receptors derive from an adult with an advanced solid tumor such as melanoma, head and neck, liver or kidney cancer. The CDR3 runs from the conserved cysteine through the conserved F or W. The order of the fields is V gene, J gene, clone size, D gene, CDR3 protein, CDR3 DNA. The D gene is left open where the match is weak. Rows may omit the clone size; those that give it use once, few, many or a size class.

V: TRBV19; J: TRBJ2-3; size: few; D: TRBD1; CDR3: CASSIMGQSTDTQYF; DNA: TGTGCCAGTAGTATAATGGGACAGAGCACAGATACGCAGTATTTT
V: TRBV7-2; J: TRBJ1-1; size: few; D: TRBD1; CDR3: CASSFQGGAAEAFF; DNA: TGTGCCAGCAGCTTTCAAGGGGGCGCGGCCGAAGCTTTCTTT
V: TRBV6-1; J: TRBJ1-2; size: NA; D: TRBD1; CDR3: CASSEEDFGTGGFYGYTF; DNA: TGTGCCAGCAGTGAAGAAGATTTCGGGACAGGGGGCTTCTATGGCTACACCTTC
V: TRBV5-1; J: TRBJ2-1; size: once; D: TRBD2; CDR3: CASSSGTSGGTYNEQFF; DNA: TGCGCCAGCAGCTCCGGGACTAGCGGGGGGACCTACAATGAGCAGTTCTTC
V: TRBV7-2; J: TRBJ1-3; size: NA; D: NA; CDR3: CASSPGTKRWDTIYF; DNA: TGTGCCAGCAGCCCAGGGACAAAGAGGTGGGACACCATATATTTT
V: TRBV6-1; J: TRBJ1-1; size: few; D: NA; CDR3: CASTKGEGEAFF; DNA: TGTGCCAGCACCAAAGGAGAGGGAGAAGCTTTCTTT
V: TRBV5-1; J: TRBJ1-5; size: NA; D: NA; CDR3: CASSLGGTNQPQHF; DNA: TGCGCCAGCAGCTTGGGCGGAACAAATCAGCCCCAGCATTTT
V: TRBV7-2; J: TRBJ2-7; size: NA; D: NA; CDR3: CASSLMAYEQYF; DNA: TGTGCCAGCAGCTTAATGGCCTACGAGCAGTACTTC
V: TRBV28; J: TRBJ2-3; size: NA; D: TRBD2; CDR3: CASSLDQTSGGDTQYF; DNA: TGTGCCAGCAGTTTGGATCAGACTAGCGGGGGAGATACGCAGTATTTT
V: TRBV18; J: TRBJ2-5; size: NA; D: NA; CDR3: CASSPPHGQETQYF; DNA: TGTGCCAGCTCACCACCGCACGGACAAGAGACCCAGTACTTC
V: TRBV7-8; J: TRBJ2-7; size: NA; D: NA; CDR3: CASSAYRIPNSYEQYF; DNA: TGTGCCAGCAGCGCATACAGGATTCCGAACTCCTACGAGCAGTACTTC
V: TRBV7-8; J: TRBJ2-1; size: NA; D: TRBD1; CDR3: CASSKQGLGYNEQFF; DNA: TGTGCCAGCAGCAAACAGGGGCTCGGGTACAATGAGCAGTTCTTC
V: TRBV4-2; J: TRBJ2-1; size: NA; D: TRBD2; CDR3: CASSHGERGIGEQFF; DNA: TGTGCCAGCAGCCATGGGGAGCGGGGGATCGGTGAGCAGTTCTTC
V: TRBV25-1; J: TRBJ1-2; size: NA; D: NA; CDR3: CASSDPIKGTGGYTF; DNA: TGTGCCAGCAGTGATCCTATAAAGGGGACGGGAGGCTACACCTTC
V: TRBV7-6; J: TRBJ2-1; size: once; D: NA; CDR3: CASSTLPNGAQFF; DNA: TGTGCCAGCAGCACGCTACCAAACGGGGCGCAGTTCTTC
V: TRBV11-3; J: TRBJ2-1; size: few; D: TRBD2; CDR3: CASSLDRGPSGGNEQFF; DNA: TGTGCCAGCAGCTTAGATCGCGGGCCCTCGGGGGGTAATGAGCAGTTCTTC
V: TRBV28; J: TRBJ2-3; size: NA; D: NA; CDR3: CASSLPGTDTQYF; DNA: TGTGCCAGCAGTTTACCCGGCACAGATACGCAGTATTTT
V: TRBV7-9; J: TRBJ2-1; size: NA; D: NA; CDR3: CASSPGRFTYNEQFF; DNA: TGTGCCAGCAGCCCCGGACGGTTCACCTACAATGAGCAGTTCTTC
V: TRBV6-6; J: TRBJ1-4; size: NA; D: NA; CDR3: CASSPTNEKLFF; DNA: TGTGCCAGCAGCCCAACTAATGAAAAACTGTTTTTT
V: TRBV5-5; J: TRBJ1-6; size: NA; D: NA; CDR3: CASTMGYNSPLHF; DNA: TGTGCCTCCACTATGGGGTATAATTCACCCCTCCACTTT
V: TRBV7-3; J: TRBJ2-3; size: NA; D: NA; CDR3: CASSLSGSDTQYF; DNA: TGTGCCAGCAGCTTAAGCGGGTCAGATACGCAGTATTTT
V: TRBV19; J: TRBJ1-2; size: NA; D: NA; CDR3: CASSVGTSEAYGYTF; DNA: TGTGCCAGTAGTGTCGGGACGTCCGAAGCGTATGGCTACACCTTC
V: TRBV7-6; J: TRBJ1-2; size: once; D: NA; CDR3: CASSPSPDTYGYTF; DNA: TGTGCCAGCAGCCCATCCCCAGATACCTATGGCTACACCTTC
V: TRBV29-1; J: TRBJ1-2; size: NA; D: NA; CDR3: CSVHLRNYGYTF; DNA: TGCAGCGTTCATCTTAGGAACTATGGCTACACCTTC
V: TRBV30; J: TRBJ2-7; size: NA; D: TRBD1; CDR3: CAWKARDRVPEQYF; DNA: TGTGCCTGGAAAGCCCGGGACAGGGTCCCAGAGCAGTACTTC
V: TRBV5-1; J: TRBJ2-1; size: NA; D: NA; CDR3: CASSFFAGAPNNEQFF; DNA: TGCGCCAGCAGCTTTTTTGCAGGGGCCCCAAACAATGAGCAGTTCTTC
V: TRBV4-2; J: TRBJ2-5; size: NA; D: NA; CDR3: CASSQGSTAPGETQYF; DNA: TGTGCCAGCAGCCAAGGATCCACGGCCCCCGGAGAGACCCAGTACTTC